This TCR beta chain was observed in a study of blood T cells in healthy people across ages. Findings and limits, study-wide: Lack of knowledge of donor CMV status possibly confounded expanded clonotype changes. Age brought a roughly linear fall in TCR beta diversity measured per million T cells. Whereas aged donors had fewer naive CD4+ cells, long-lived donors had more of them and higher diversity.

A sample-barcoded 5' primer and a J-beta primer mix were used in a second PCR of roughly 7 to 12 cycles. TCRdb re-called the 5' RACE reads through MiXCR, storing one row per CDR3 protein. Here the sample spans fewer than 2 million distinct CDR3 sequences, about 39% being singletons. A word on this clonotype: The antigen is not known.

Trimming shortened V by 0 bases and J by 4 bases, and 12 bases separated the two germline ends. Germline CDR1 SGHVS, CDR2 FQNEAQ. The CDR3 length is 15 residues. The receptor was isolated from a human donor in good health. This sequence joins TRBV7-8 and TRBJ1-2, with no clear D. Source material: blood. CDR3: CASSLAAPRIYGYTF. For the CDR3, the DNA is TGTGCCAGCAGCTTAGCCGCTCCCCGTATCTATGGCTACACCTTC.